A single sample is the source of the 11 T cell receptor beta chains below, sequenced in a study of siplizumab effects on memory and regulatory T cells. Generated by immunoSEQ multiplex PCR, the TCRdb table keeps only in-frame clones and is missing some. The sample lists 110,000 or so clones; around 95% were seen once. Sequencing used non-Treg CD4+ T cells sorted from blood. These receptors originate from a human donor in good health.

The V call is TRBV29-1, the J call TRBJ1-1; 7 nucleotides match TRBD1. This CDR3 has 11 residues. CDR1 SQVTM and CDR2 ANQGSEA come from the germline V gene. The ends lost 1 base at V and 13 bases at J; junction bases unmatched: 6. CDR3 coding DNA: TGCAGCGTTGAAGCCTCCGGGACAGTTTTCTTT. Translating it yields CSVEASGTVFF.

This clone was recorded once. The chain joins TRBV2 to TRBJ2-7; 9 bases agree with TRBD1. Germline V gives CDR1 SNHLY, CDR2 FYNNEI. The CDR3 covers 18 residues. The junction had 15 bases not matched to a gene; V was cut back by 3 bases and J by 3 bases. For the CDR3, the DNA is TGTGCCAGCAGTGAGGGTGGGACAGGGCGAATGAGTTACTACGAGCAGTACTTC. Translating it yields CASSEGGTGRMSYYEQYF.

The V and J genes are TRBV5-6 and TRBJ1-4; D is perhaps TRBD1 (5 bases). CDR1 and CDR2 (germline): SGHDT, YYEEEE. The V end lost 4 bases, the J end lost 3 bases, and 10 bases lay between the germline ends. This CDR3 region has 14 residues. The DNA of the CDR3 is TGTGCCAGCAGCCTATTAGGGGCTAATGAAAAACTGTTTTTT. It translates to CASSLLGANEKLFF.

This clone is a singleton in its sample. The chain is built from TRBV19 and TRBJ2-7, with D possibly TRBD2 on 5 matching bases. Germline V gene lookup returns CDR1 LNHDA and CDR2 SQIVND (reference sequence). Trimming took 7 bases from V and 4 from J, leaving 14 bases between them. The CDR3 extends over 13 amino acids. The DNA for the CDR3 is TGTGCCAGTACCCCCCGGGGTTCTTACGAGCAGTACTTC. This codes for CASTPRGSYEQYF. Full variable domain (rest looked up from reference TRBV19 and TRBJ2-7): DGGITQSPKYLFRKEGQNVTLSCEQNLNHDAMYWYRQDPGQGLRLIYYSQIVNDFQKGDIAEGYSVSREKKESFPLTVTSAQKNPTAFYLCASTPRGSYEQYFGPGTRLTVT.

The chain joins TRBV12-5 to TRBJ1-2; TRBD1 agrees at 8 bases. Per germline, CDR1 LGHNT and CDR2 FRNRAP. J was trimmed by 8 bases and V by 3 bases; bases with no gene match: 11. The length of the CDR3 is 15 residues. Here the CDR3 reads CASGFGTGISVGYTF. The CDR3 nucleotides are TGTGCTAGTGGTTTTGGGACAGGTATATCCGTGGGCTACACCTTC.

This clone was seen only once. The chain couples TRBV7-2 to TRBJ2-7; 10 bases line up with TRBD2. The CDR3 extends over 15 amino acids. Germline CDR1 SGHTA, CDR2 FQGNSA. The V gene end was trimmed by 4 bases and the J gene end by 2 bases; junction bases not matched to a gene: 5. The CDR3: CASSSLAGVTYEQYF. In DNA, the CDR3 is TGTGCCAGCAGCTCTCTAGCGGGGGTGACCTACGAGCAGTACTTC.

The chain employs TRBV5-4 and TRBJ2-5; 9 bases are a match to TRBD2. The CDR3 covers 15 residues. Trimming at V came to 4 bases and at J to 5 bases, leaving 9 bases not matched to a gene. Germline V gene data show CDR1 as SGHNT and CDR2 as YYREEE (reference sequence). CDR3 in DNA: TGTGCCAGCAGCAAACTCTCTAGCGGGGTCGAGACCCAGTACTTC. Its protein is CASSKLSSGVETQYF.

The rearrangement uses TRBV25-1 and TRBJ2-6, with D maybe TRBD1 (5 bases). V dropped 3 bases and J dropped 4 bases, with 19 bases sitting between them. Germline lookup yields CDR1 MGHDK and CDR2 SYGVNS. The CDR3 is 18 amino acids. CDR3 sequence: CASSENSWVGAGANVLTF. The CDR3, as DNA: TGTGCCAGCAGTGAGAATTCCTGGGTTGGGGCCGGGGCCAACGTCCTGACTTTC.

CDR3 in amino acids: CASSLSARQYSYNEQFF. The CDR3 DNA reads as TGTGCCAGCAGCTTATCAGCCCGCCAGTACTCCTACAATGAGCAGTTCTTC. This chain joins TRBV7-7 and TRBJ2-1; D gene uncertain. V was trimmed by 2 bases and J by 0 bases, leaving 14 bases between them. Germline CDR1 reads SSHAT; CDR2 reads FNYEAQ (reference sequence). The CDR3 runs to 17 residues.

CDR3: CASSLSQGAGDTQYF. The CDR3 DNA sequence: TGTGCCAGCTCACTATCACAGGGGGCAGGAGATACGCAGTATTTT. This chain connects TRBV18 to TRBJ2-3; TRBD1 matches 9 bases. The CDR3 has 15 residues. J gave up 5 bases and V 4 bases, and 7 bases lay outside the gene matches. CDR1 KGHSH and CDR2 LQKENI come from the germline V gene.

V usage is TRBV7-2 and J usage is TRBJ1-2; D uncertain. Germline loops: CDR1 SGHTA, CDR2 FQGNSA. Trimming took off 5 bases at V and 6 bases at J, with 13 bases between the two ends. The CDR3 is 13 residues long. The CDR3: CASSKSGGNGYTF. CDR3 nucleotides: TGTGCCAGCAGCAAAAGTGGAGGGAATGGCTACACCTTC.